This T cell receptor beta chain was found in a study of blood T cell repertoires in COVID-19. The wider study: The cDNA or gDNA used as material had been derived from T cells, B-cell-depleted T cells, or PBMCs.

Cohorts were assigned according to the clinical history that participants reported. Those designated as exposed participants met a COVID-19 case within 2 weeks before study entry. The table came from immunoSEQ multiplex PCR; TCRdb's copy has only in-frame clones and leaves some out. This repertoire shows around 160,000 clones, less than 90% found once; its top ten account for about 5.8%. The receptor comes from a woman aged 45-65 years who had been exposed to COVID-19. The sample taken for sequencing was PBMCs or T cells enriched from blood (not recorded which).

The CDR3 coding sequence is TGTGCCAGCTCGGGGAACACTGAAGCTTTCTTT. Translation gives CASSGNTEAFF. The V gene is TRBV6-5, the J gene TRBJ1-1; D gene uncertain. Trimming removed 8 bases from V and 1 base from J, with 5 bases in between. From germline, CDR1 is MNHEY and CDR2 SVGAGI. CDR3 length equals 11 residues.